This T cell receptor beta chain was captured by sequencing in a study of CD8+ T cells in alopecia areata. At the level of the study: Those patients who were treated received oral tofacitinib, which was given at 5 to 10 mg twice daily for moderate-to-severe alopecia areata. The study gave tofacitinib for 6 to 18 months, then 6 months off drug.

Isolated RNA was reverse transcribed into cDNA used as the sequencing template. Produced via immunoSEQ multiplex PCR; TCRdb's table is partial and in-frame only. The sample has approximately 150,000 clones; 70% to 90% are singletons. The treatment was: oral pan-JAK inhibitor, 5-10 mg twice daily. Study results and caveats: Against the mouse data, patients shared TCRs less clearly, possibly for HLA reasons.

Germline CDR1 is MNHNS and CDR2 is SASEGT. The CDR3 totals 18 residues. V was pared by 0 bases and J by 0 bases, with 18 bases between. This clone was counted once. Its cognate antigen is unknown. The chain uses TRBV6-1 and TRBJ2-7; a possible D gene is TRBD2 (6 bases). Here the sequenced sample was CD8+ T cells sorted from blood, taken at week 4, from a patient treated with tofacitinib. This clonotype was sampled from a human donor with alopecia areata. DNA of the CDR3: TGTGCCAGCAGTGAAGCCGGAGGGATTTACCTGAGCTCCTACGAGCAGTACTTC. Its translation: CASSEAGGIYLSSYEQYF.